These 31 T cell receptor beta chains were sequenced from one sample in a study of cytomegalovirus exposure and HLA in healthy donors. Profiling relied on immunoSEQ multiplex PCR, and the TCRdb table lists in-frame clones only, not all of them. In the table there are roughly 52,000 clones, around 90% of which are singletons. Sequencing used PBMCs. These receptors all come from a man between 18 and 29 years old in good health and CMV-seronegative.

In the case of this clone: Germline and junction disagree at one end, which may indicate a read error. This chain links TRBV10-3 with TRBJ2-5; the D gene is possibly TRBD2 (5 bases). Germline V gene sequence: CDR1 ENHRY, CDR2 SYGVKD. The CDR3 contains 15 residues. The CDR3 DNA follows: TGTGCCATCAGTGAACGGGATCGGGGAAGAGAGGCCCAGTACTTC. Amino acids: CAISERDRGREAQYF.

This chain joins TRBV19 and TRBJ2-5; 7 positions agree with TRBD1. Trimming removed 5 bases from V and 9 bases from J; junction bases left unmatched: 9. Germline V gene lookup returns CDR1 LNHDA and CDR2 SQIVND (reference sequence). There are 13 residues in the CDR3. The CDR3, as DNA: TGTGCCAGTAGTCTCAGACAGGGTCGGGCCCAGTACTTC. Translation gives CASSLRQGRAQYF.

The rearrangement joins TRBV5-1 to TRBJ1-4; D not certain. This CDR3 comprises 15 residues. The germline V and J ends were trimmed by 2 bases and 8 bases, with 16 bases remaining between them. In germline, CDR1 is SGHRS, CDR2 YFSETQ. CDR3 DNA sequence: TGCGCCAGCAGCTTAATACCAACCCCGCGGGAAAAACTGTTTTTT. Protein product: CASSLIPTPREKLFF.

The gene calls are TRBV4-2 and TRBJ2-7, with TRBD2 matching 7 bases. Germline CDR1 is LGHNA and CDR2 is YNFKEQ. This CDR3 is built from 17 residues. Losses at the gene ends were 0 bases for V and 4 bases for J; bases not matched to a gene: 12. CDR3 DNA sequence: TGTGCCAGCAGCCAAGATTTAGGCGGGAGAGTATCTTACGAGCAGTACTTC. It specifies CASSQDLGGRVSYEQYF.

This clone came up once. The chain recombines TRBV15 with TRBJ2-5; D unresolved. CDR1 is LNHNV, CDR2 YYDKDF, per germline (reference sequence). V lost 0 bases and J lost 4, with 6 bases in between. The CDR3 has 13 residues. CDR3 loop: CATSRDLAETQYF. The DNA of the CDR3 is TGTGCCACCAGCAGAGATTTGGCAGAGACCCAGTACTTC.

The V gene is TRBV13, the J gene TRBJ2-7; a possible D gene is TRBD2 (6 bases). V was clipped by 0 bases and J by 3 bases, with 12 bases between them. The germline V gene encodes CDR1 PRHDT and CDR2 FYEKMQ (reference sequence). The CDR3 covers 15 residues. As DNA, the CDR3 is TGTGCCAGCAGCTTAGGGCTAGCGTCCAGCTACGAGCAGTACTTC. This encodes CASSLGLASSYEQYF.

The genes are TRBV2 and TRBJ1-2, with 7 bases that match TRBD1. V dropped 2 bases and J dropped 7; count of bases not matched to a gene: 7. CDR3 length equals 14 residues. Per the germline V gene, CDR1 is SNHLY and CDR2 is FYNNEI. The CDR3 DNA follows: TGTGCCAGCAGTGAATCAAGGACAGGAGGTGGCTACACCTTC. This encodes CASSESRTGGGYTF.

This chain links TRBV29-1 with TRBJ1-2; tentative D call: TRBD1 (5 bases). V lost 4 bases to trimming and J lost 1 base, with 10 bases between them. This CDR3 has 13 amino acids. Germline CDR1 and CDR2: SQVTM and ANQGSEA. The CDR3 loop reads CSVGGRDNYGYTF. The CDR3 DNA follows: TGCAGCGTTGGGGGCAGGGATAACTATGGCTACACCTTC.

V gene TRBV9 combines with J gene TRBJ1-2; the D gene is possibly TRBD1 (6 bases). With 4 bases removed from V and 7 bases from J, the gap between germline ends came to 17 bases. The CDR3 has 14 amino acids. Germline lookup yields CDR1 SGDLS and CDR2 YYNGEE. CDR3 region: CASSPRGGARGYTF. CDR3 DNA: TGTGCCAGCAGCCCCCGGGGGGGGGCGCGTGGCTACACCTTC.

The V gene is TRBV6-5, the J gene TRBJ2-3; tentative D call: TRBD1 (6 bases). From germline, CDR1 is MNHEY and CDR2 SVGAGI. The CDR3 is made up of 16 amino acids. The V and J ends lost 4 bases and 0 bases respectively, with 14 bases between them. The DNA for the CDR3 is TGTGCCAGCAGTTTGGACAGTTATTCTAGCACAGATACGCAGTATTTT. Amino acids: CASSLDSYSSTDTQYF.

V gene TRBV11-3 combines with J gene TRBJ2-1; a possible D gene is TRBD1 (5 bases). The V gene lost 5 bases and the J gene lost 5 bases, with 10 bases spanning the gap. This CDR3 has 13 amino acids. CDR1 is SGHNT, CDR2 YENEEA, per germline. CDR3 amino acids: CASSTPGNNEQFF. The CDR3 DNA is TGTGCCAGCAGCACCCCAGGGAACAATGAGCAGTTCTTC.

This chain joins TRBV5-1 and TRBJ2-5; D perhaps matches TRBD1 (5 bases). The length of the CDR3 is 12 residues. Germline CDR1 reads SGHRS; CDR2 reads YFSETQ. The germline V and J ends were trimmed by 5 bases and 3 bases, with 8 bases remaining between them. The DNA of the CDR3 is TGCGCCAGCAGACAGGAAAAAGAGACCCAGTACTTC. It yields the protein CASRQEKETQYF.

The V gene is TRBV13, the J gene TRBJ1-1; no firm D call. The CDR3 runs 12 residues. Germline CDR1 and CDR2: PRHDT and FYEKMQ (reference sequence). The V end lost 5 bases, the J end lost 4 bases, and 8 bases lay between the germline ends. The CDR3 is CASSTRSTEAFF. The CDR3 region has the DNA TGTGCCAGCAGCACGCGGAGCACTGAAGCTTTCTTT.

J is TRBJ1-1 and V is TRBV5-4; D ambiguous. This CDR3 has 14 residues. Germline CDR1 and CDR2: SGHNT and YYREEE (reference sequence). Deletions cut 4 bases from V and 0 bases from J, with 10 bases between. The CDR3 coding sequence is TGTGCCAGCAGCCTTAAAAGCATGAACACTGAAGCTTTCTTT. Its translation: CASSLKSMNTEAFF.

A single count supports this clone. The chain recombines TRBV6-1 with TRBJ1-3, with TRBD1 matching over 7 bases. This CDR3 is 13 amino acids long. V shed 6 bases and J 4 bases; nucleotides not matched to a gene: 3. Germline CDR1 is MNHNS and CDR2 is SASEGT. The CDR3 nucleotides are TGTGCCAGCAGCCAGACAGGGGGAAACACCATATATTTT. It translates to CASSQTGGNTIYF.

The chain couples TRBV7-9 to TRBJ2-7; the match to TRBD1 covers 10 bases. CDR1 SEHNR and CDR2 FQNEAQ come from the germline V gene (reference sequence). Trimming took 1 base from V and 11 from J; bases not matched to a gene: 8. The CDR3 loop spans 14 amino acids. The DNA of the CDR3 is TGTGCCAGCAGCTTAGGGGACAGGGGCTCTGGGAAGTACTTC. Protein: CASSLGDRGSGKYF.

This chain uses TRBV7-2 with TRBJ2-7; TRBD1 matches at 7 bases. The V gene's germline CDR1 is SGHTA and CDR2 FQGNSA. The CDR3 loop spans 15 amino acids. J was trimmed by 0 bases and V by 2 bases; bases with no gene match: 4. CDR3 sequence (DNA): TGTGCCAGCAGCTTATTCGGGACAGTCTCCTACGAGCAGTACTTC. It encodes CASSLFGTVSYEQYF.

The chain is built from TRBV12-2 and TRBJ2-6; TRBD1 is the table's D call, not checked against the DNA. TRBV12-2 is flagged as a pseudogene. This CDR3 has 18 amino acids. Here the CDR3 reads CASRIIPSTQSRANVLTF. CDR3 sequence (DNA): TGTGCAAGTCGCATAATCCCCTCCACACAAAGTCGGGCCAACGTCCTGACTTTC.

The chain is built from TRBV25-1 and TRBJ1-1; D is perhaps TRBD1 (5 bases). The CDR3 runs to 14 residues. The germline CDR1 and CDR2 sequences are MGHDK and SYGVNS. V lost 6 bases, J lost 3 bases, and 14 bases lay in between. CDR3 DNA sequence: TGTGCCAGCAGGGCTACAGGTGTCCACACTGAAGCTTTCTTT. Translating it yields CASRATGVHTEAFF. The full variable domain, in which reference TRBV25-1 and TRBJ1-1 provide the parts outside the CDR3, is EADIYQTPRYLVIGTGKKITLECSQTMGHDKMYWYQQDPGMELHLIHYSYGVNSTEKGDLSSESTVSRIRTEHFPLTLESARPSHTSQYLCASRATGVHTEAFFGQGTRLTVV.

The CDR3 here is CASSDRYEQYF. In DNA, the CDR3 is TGTGCCAGCAGCGACAGGTACGAGCAGTACTTC. The chain couples TRBV7-2 to TRBJ2-7; tentatively, D is TRBD1 (6 bases). Per germline, CDR1 SGHTA and CDR2 FQGNSA. Trimming took 5 bases from V and 4 from J, leaving 6 bases between them. The CDR3 covers 11 residues.

This clone is a singleton in its sample. J is TRBJ2-4 and V is TRBV7-6; D is ambiguous. CDR1 SGHVS and CDR2 FNYEAQ come from the germline V gene. This CDR3 region has 14 residues. Trimming took off 6 bases at V and 0 bases at J, with 9 bases between the two ends. The CDR3 region has the DNA TGTGCCAGCAGTGGCCCCACAGCCAAAAACATTCAGTACTTC. It codes for CASSGPTAKNIQYF. The full variable domain, its missing parts supplied by reference TRBV7-6 and TRBJ2-4, is GAGVSQSPRYKVTKRGQDVALRCDPISGHVSLYWYRQALGQGPEFLTYFNYEAQQDKSGLPNDRFSAERPEGSISTLTIQRTEQRDSAMYRCASSGPTAKNIQYFGAGTRLSVL.

The chain joins TRBV2 to TRBJ1-1; no clear D. The CDR3 extends over 13 amino acids. With 7 bases removed from V and 0 bases from J, the gap between germline ends came to 9 bases. Germline V lookup: CDR1 SNHLY, CDR2 FYNNEI. CDR3 coding DNA: TGTGCCAGCATACAGCCTATGAACACTGAAGCTTTCTTT. It yields the protein CASIQPMNTEAFF.

V is TRBV2 and J is TRBJ2-1; D perhaps matches TRBD2 (5 bases). This CDR3 is 15 amino acids long. Deletions cut 3 bases from V and 0 bases from J, with 9 bases between. Germline CDR1 SNHLY, CDR2 FYNNEI. Here the CDR3 reads CASSDGGSSYNEQFF. In DNA, the CDR3 is TGTGCCAGCAGTGATGGTGGGAGCTCCTACAATGAGCAGTTCTTC.

The rearrangement uses TRBV28 and TRBJ2-1, with 7 bases aligning to TRBD2. Germline V lookup: CDR1 MDHEN, CDR2 SYDVKM. Trimming removed 4 bases from V and 5 bases from J; junction bases left unmatched: 11. This CDR3 is 16 amino acids long. CDR3 DNA sequence: TGTGCCAGCAGTTCCCCTAAAGCGGGAAGCCACAATGAGCAGTTCTTC. Amino acids: CASSSPKAGSHNEQFF. Together with reference TRBV28 and TRBJ2-1, the CDR3 gives the full variable domain: DVKVTQSSRYLVKRTGEKVFLECVQDMDHENMFWYRQDPGLGLRLIYFSYDVKMKEKGDIPEGYSVSREKKERFSLILESASTNQTSMYLCASSSPKAGSHNEQFFGPGTRLTVL.

The chain recombines TRBV19 with TRBJ2-7; TRBD2 agrees at 8 bases. The germline V gene encodes CDR1 LNHDA and CDR2 SQIVND (reference sequence). V lost 9 bases and J lost 0; bases outside the gene matches: 10. This CDR3 is 15 amino acids long. The CDR3 DNA reads TGTGCCAGCAAAAGTACTAGCGGCGGCTCCTACGAGCAGTACTTC. Translation: CASKSTSGGSYEQYF. Full variable domain (rest looked up from reference TRBV19 and TRBJ2-7): DGGITQSPKYLFRKEGQNVTLSCEQNLNHDAMYWYRQDPGQGLRLIYYSQIVNDFQKGDIAEGYSVSREKKESFPLTVTSAQKNPTAFYLCASKSTSGGSYEQYFGPGTRLTVT.

The CDR3 here is CASRTNRGRTGELFF. CDR3 in DNA: TGTGCCAGTAGGACAAACAGGGGACGTACCGGGGAGCTGTTTTTT. The chain joins TRBV19 to TRBJ2-2; 7 bases fit TRBD1. The CDR3 loop spans 15 amino acids. After removal of 6 bases from V and 5 bases from J, the junction contained 9 bases not matched to a gene. CDR1 LNHDA and CDR2 SQIVND come from the germline V gene (reference sequence).

The genes are TRBV6-5 and TRBJ2-3, with 8 bases identical to TRBD2. V trimming: 3 bases; J trimming: 0 bases; junction bases outside the gene matches: 5. Looked up from germline, CDR1 is MNHEY and CDR2 is SVGAGI. This CDR3 spans 16 amino acids. The DNA of the CDR3 is TGTGCCAGCAGTTATATAGCGGGACCTAGCACAGATACGCAGTATTTT. It codes for CASSYIAGPSTDTQYF.

This clone was detected only once. The chain carries TRBV11-2 and TRBJ1-1; the match to TRBD1 covers 9 bases. This CDR3 contains 12 residues. In germline, CDR1 is SGHAT, CDR2 FQNNGV. J was trimmed by 8 bases and V by 5 bases; bases with no gene match: 3. The CDR3 loop reads CASSVDRGEAFF. In nucleotides, the CDR3 is TGTGCCAGCAGCGTGGACAGGGGCGAAGCTTTCTTT.

The rearrangement joins TRBV28 to TRBJ1-2; a weak D match, TRBD1 (5 bases). The CDR3 spans 16 residues. Germline V gives CDR1 MDHEN, CDR2 SYDVKM. Trimming cost V 6 bases and J 0 bases, with 17 bases left between them. CDR3 in amino acids: CASRQADREANYGYTF. The CDR3, as DNA: TGTGCCAGCAGACAAGCCGACAGAGAAGCTAACTATGGCTACACCTTC.

CDR3 amino acids: CASSPRLDRGSGYTF. The CDR3 nucleotides read TGTGCCAGCAGCCCCCGGTTGGACAGGGGTTCTGGCTACACCTTC. This sequence joins TRBV4-2 and TRBJ1-2; 9 nucleotides align to TRBD1. The CDR3 sequence is 15 residues long. CDR1 is LGHNA and CDR2 is YNFKEQ in the germline V gene. J lost 7 bases, V lost 4 bases, and 10 bases had no gene match.

This clone was recorded once. The genes are TRBV19 and TRBJ1-4; the match to TRBD1 covers 10 bases. The CDR3 consists of 17 residues. Germline CDR1 and CDR2: LNHDA and SQIVND (reference sequence). V gave up 5 bases and J gave up 4 bases; unmatched junction bases: 10. The CDR3 DNA is TGTGCCAGTAGTCCCCGACAGGGGGCGGGAGGTAATGAAAAACTGTTTTTT. Translation gives CASSPRQGAGGNEKLFF.